Listed here are 13 T cell receptor beta chains from one sample, sequenced in a study of blood T cell repertoires in COVID-19 (dated by TCRdb to about 2020). Libraries came from the immunoSEQ multiplex PCR assay. As stored in TCRdb, this immuneACCESS dataset retains in-frame rearrangements with V and J assigned. A fraction of the clones does not appear; measured against another copy, unresolved V genes explain less than half of the discrepancy, and the remainder lacks a known reason. The sample records approximately 160,000 clones, around 90% of which are singletons. Of the sample, about 18% is held by the ten largest clones. The sequenced sample consisted of peripheral blood. These receptors were collected from a man between 60 and 70 years old with active or convalescent COVID-19.

The CDR3 loop reads CASRSGTGEEKLFF. As DNA, the CDR3 is TGCGCCAGCAGGTCCGGGACAGGGGAGGAAAAACTGTTTTTT. This chain connects TRBV5-1 to TRBJ1-4, with 10 bases fitting TRBD1. J lost 8 bases, V lost 5 bases, and 6 bases had no gene match. The CDR3 is 14 amino acids. CDR1 is SGHRS, CDR2 YFSETQ, per germline. The variable domain in full, with the rest retrieved from reference TRBV5-1 and TRBJ1-4, is KAGVTQTPRYLIKTRGQQVTLSCSPISGHRSVSWYQQTPGQGLQFLFEYFSETQRNKGNFPGRFSGRQFSNSRSEMNVSTLELGDSALYLCASRSGTGEEKLFFGSGTQLSVL.

V and J are TRBV10-2 and TRBJ2-2, with a weak D call TRBD2 (6 bases). V gave up 4 bases and J gave up 3 bases, with 15 bases separating them. This CDR3 region has 16 residues. Germline V gene data show CDR1 as WSHSY and CDR2 as SAAADI. Here the CDR3 DNA reads TGCGCCAGCAGTGTAATAGCGGCGGAGGACACCGGGGAGCTGTTTTTT. Translation: CASSVIAAEDTGELFF.

This chain links TRBV6-5 with TRBJ1-3, with 7 bases identical to TRBD1. The germline CDR1 and CDR2 sequences are MNHEY and SVGAGI. This CDR3 has 14 amino acids. J was trimmed by 8 bases and V by 5 bases; bases with no gene match: 9. The CDR3 region has the DNA TGTGCCAGCAGTAACAGGGGTGGCGGAGACACCATATATTTT. Amino acid sequence: CASSNRGGGDTIYF.

The CDR3 protein is CASSEQRRNTIYF. CDR3 bases: TGTGCCAGCAGTGAACAGCGTCGAAACACCATATATTTT. The gene calls are TRBV2 and TRBJ1-3; D uncertain. Per the germline V gene, CDR1 is SNHLY and CDR2 is FYNNEI. CDR3 size: 13 residues. The V and J ends lost 2 bases and 5 bases respectively, with 7 bases between them.

The CDR3 DNA is TGTGCCAGCAGTGAAGCTAGGACAGTGAGCAATCAGCCCCAGCATTTT. Translation gives CASSEARTVSNQPQHF. The J gene is TRBJ1-5, the V gene TRBV6-1; perhaps TRBD1 as D (6 bases). Germline values: CDR1 MNHNS, CDR2 SASEGT. The CDR3 has 16 residues. Deletions cut 0 bases from V and 1 base from J, with 10 bases between.

J is TRBJ1-3 and V is TRBV5-1; D gene unclear. V gave up 1 base and J gave up 0 bases, with 8 bases separating them. The CDR3 consists of 15 residues. CDR1 is SGHRS and CDR2 is YFSETQ in the germline V gene. CDR3: CASSLFPSSGNTIYF. Here the CDR3 DNA reads TGCGCCAGCAGCTTGTTTCCCTCCTCTGGAAACACCATATATTTT. Full variable domain (outside the CDR3, taken from reference TRBV5-1 and TRBJ1-3): KAGVTQTPRYLIKTRGQQVTLSCSPISGHRSVSWYQQTPGQGLQFLFEYFSETQRNKGNFPGRFSGRQFSNSRSEMNVSTLELGDSALYLCASSLFPSSGNTIYFGEGSWLTVV.

The rearrangement links TRBV5-4 to TRBJ1-6; 7 positions agree with TRBD1. The germline CDR1 and CDR2 sequences are SGHNT and YYREEE (reference sequence). The CDR3 extends over 14 amino acids. V trimming: 5 bases; J trimming: 6 bases; junction bases outside the gene matches: 5. Here the CDR3 reads CASSQDRTNSPLHF. CDR3 bases: TGTGCCAGCAGTCAGGACAGGACTAATTCACCCCTCCACTTT.

The chain recombines TRBV7-2 with TRBJ2-5, with D possibly TRBD1 on 5 matching bases. The CDR3 contains 14 residues. Trimming took off 6 bases at V and 4 bases at J, with 15 bases between the two ends. Germline-derived CDR1 and CDR2 are SGHTA and FQGNSA. DNA for the CDR3: TGTGCCAGCAGACAGGACCGGGTTCGAGAGACCCAGTACTTC. Translation: CASRQDRVRETQYF. Full variable domain (missing parts from reference TRBV7-2 and TRBJ2-5): GAGVSQSPSNKVTEKGKDVELRCDPISGHTALYWYRQSLGQGLEFLIYFQGNSAPDKSGLPSDRFSAERTGGSVSTLTIQRTQQEDSAVYLCASRQDRVRETQYFGPGTRLLVL.

This chain connects TRBV5-1 to TRBJ1-6; TRBD1 agrees at 11 bases. Unmatched junction bases numbered 2, after V lost 2 bases and J lost 7 bases. This CDR3 comprises 15 residues. In germline, CDR1 is SGHRS, CDR2 YFSETQ. CDR3 loop: CASSFGQGANSPLHF. Written as DNA, the CDR3 is TGCGCCAGCAGCTTTGGACAGGGGGCGAATTCACCCCTCCACTTT.

The V gene is TRBV30, the J gene TRBJ1-2; TRBD1 is a possible D gene (5 bases). Germline V gives CDR1 GTSNPN, CDR2 SVGIG (reference sequence). This CDR3 is 15 amino acids long. Trimming left V 2 bases short and J 8 bases short, with 21 bases between. CDR3: CAWSIQDLARGGYTF. The CDR3 nucleotides are TGTGCCTGGAGTATCCAAGACCTCGCTCGGGGGGGCTACACCTTC.

V gene TRBV7-8 combines with J gene TRBJ1-3; TRBD1 matches 8 bases. V lost 3 bases, J lost 4 bases, and 14 bases stayed unmatched. This CDR3 has 18 amino acids. Germline CDR1 SGHVS, CDR2 FQNEAQ. CDR3 sequence: CASSLWPGQVMAGNTIYF. CDR3 bases: TGTGCCAGCAGCTTGTGGCCGGGACAGGTTATGGCGGGAAACACCATATATTTT.

This chain connects TRBV7-8 to TRBJ2-6; 7 bases line up with TRBD2. This CDR3 is 17 amino acids long. V was clipped by 5 bases and J by 0 bases; unmatched bases: 7. CDR1 is SGHVS, CDR2 FQNEAQ, per germline. CDR3 sequence reads: CASSPGRIRSGANVLTF. The CDR3 DNA follows: TGTGCCAGCAGCCCCGGGAGGATACGCTCTGGGGCCAACGTCCTGACTTTC. Drawing the rest from reference TRBV7-8 and TRBJ2-6, the complete variable domain is GAGVSQSPRYKVAKRGQDVALRCDPISGHVSLFWYQQALGQGPEFLTYFQNEAQLDKSGLPSDRFFAERPEGSVSTLKIQRTQQEDSAVYLCASSPGRIRSGANVLTFGAGSRLTVL.

The chain combines TRBV30 with TRBJ1-3; 9 positions match TRBD1. This CDR3 comprises 16 residues. The V segment lost 0 bases and the J segment 3 bases; nucleotides outside the gene matches: 6. Germline V gene data show CDR1 as GTSNPN and CDR2 as SVGIG (reference sequence). The CDR3 DNA reads as TGTGCCTGGAGTGTAGGCAACAGGGGGCTTGGAAACACCATATATTTT. Its protein is CAWSVGNRGLGNTIYF. The variable domain in full, with the rest retrieved from reference TRBV30 and TRBJ1-3, is SQTIHQWPATLVQPVGSPLSLECTVEGTSNPNLYWYRQAAGRGLQLLFYSVGIGQISSEVPQNLSASRPQDRQFILSSKKLLLSDSGFYLCAWSVGNRGLGNTIYFGEGSWLTVV.